This T cell receptor beta chain was documented in a study of T cell repertoires in cytomegalovirus infection. With 2 bases removed from V and 8 bases from J, the gap between germline ends came to 12 bases. CDR1 SGHVS and CDR2 FQNEAQ come from the germline V gene. This CDR3 has 14 residues. A single record per CDR3 protein comes from TCRdb applying MiXCR to the reads. The sample contains about 740,000 distinct CDR3 sequences, roughly 35% of which appear only once. The TCR was taken from a human donor in good health (CMV status not recorded). Some clones in this sample may be carry-over from other donors' samples. The specimen was PBMCs. V gene TRBV7-8 combines with J gene TRBJ1-4; D remains unclear. Here the CDR3 DNA reads TGTGCCAGCAGCTTATCCCCAGGTTCCGAAAAACTGTTTTTT. Protein: CASSLSPGSEKLFF.